This is a list of T cell receptor beta chains from one sample in a study of cytomegalovirus exposure and HLA in healthy donors. Sequencing was performed with immunoSEQ multiplex PCR; in TCRdb, only in-frame clones are kept and a portion is missing. This table has under 200,000 clones, 70% to 80% appearing once. Input material: PBMCs. The receptors were gathered from a middle-aged man in good health and CMV-seronegative. CDR3s include the opening cysteine and the closing phenylalanine or tryptophan. A D gene is named only where the DNA matches it firmly. A row's size may be missing; if present it is once, few, many or a size class.

cdr3_nt	cdr3_aa	d_call	cdr3_length	j_call	clone_size	v_call
TGTGCCAGTAGCCCCATCTCACGGGGGTACAACTATGGCTACACCTTC	CASSPISRGYNYGYTF	NA	16	TRBJ1-2	NA	TRBV19
TGCGCCAGCAGCTTGAGACAGGGGGACTACGAGCAGTACTTC	CASSLRQGDYEQYF	TRBD1	14	TRBJ2-7	once	TRBV5-1
TGCGCCAGCAGCTCCGACAGGCTTTACGAAGCTTTCTTT	CASSSDRLYEAFF	NA	13	TRBJ1-1	once	TRBV5-1
TGTGCCAGCGGACCTCAGGGGATCGTCTACGAGCAGTACTTC	CASGPQGIVYEQYF	NA	14	TRBJ2-7	NA	TRBV11-2
TGTGCCAGCAGTCCATCGGACAGGGTAGGAGAGACCCAGTACTTC	CASSPSDRVGETQYF	TRBD1	15	TRBJ2-5	NA	TRBV27
TGTGCCACCAGCAGAGCAGCGGGAGGGCCATACAATGAGCAGTTCTTC	CATSRAAGGPYNEQFF	TRBD2	16	TRBJ2-1	NA	TRBV15
TGTGCCAGCAGCCAAGATTCGGTGCGGGAGGGCCCGGATACGCAGTATTTT	CASSQDSVREGPDTQYF	TRBD2	17	TRBJ2-3	NA	TRBV4-2
TGTGCCAGTAGTGTTCAATCGACGGGTGAAAAACTGTTTTTT	CASSVQSTGEKLFF	NA	14	TRBJ1-4	NA	TRBV19
TGTGCCAGCAGCTCCTCCGGGAGTGGCGACAATGAGCAGTTCTTC	CASSSSGSGDNEQFF	NA	15	TRBJ2-1	few	TRBV6-6
TGCAGCGTTGAAGAAGGGGCGGTTGGCTACACCTTC	CSVEEGAVGYTF	NA	12	TRBJ1-2	NA	TRBV29-1
TGCGCCAGCAGCTCCGGGACAGCCTTTTCCTTTAACTATGGCTACACCTTC	CASSSGTAFSFNYGYTF	TRBD1	17	TRBJ1-2	NA	TRBV5-1
TGTGCCAGCAGCTTGCCCAGAAATGAGCAGTTCTTC	CASSLPRNEQFF	NA	12	TRBJ2-1	NA	TRBV5-4
NA	CASTRQGMVGVGNEKLFF	NA	18	TRBJ1-4	NA	TRBV21-1
TGTGCCAGCACCCGAAGACCAGCGCCAGATACGCAGTATTTT	CASTRRPAPDTQYF	NA	14	TRBJ2-3	NA	TRBV6-6
TGTGCCAGCACCCTTAACCGGGGGAAAGAGACCCAGTACTTC	CASTLNRGKETQYF	NA	14	TRBJ2-5	once	TRBV7-2
TGCGCCAGCAGCCACGGGACACGGTTGAACACTGAAGCTTTCTTT	CASSHGTRLNTEAFF	NA	15	TRBJ1-1	NA	TRBV4-1
TGTGCCAGCAGTTTCCCGGGAGGGAGCGAGCAGTTCTTC	CASSFPGGSEQFF	TRBD2	13	TRBJ2-1	NA	TRBV27
TGTGCCAGCAGTGTTCTCTCGGGGGCAACTAATGAAAAACTGTTTTTT	CASSVLSGATNEKLFF	NA	16	TRBJ1-4	NA	TRBV6-1
TGTGCCAGTAGTATCTCCGGGGCTGGAAACACCATATATTTT	CASSISGAGNTIYF	NA	14	TRBJ1-3	NA	TRBV19
TGCAGCGGCAGGGGTAGTAACACCGGGGAGCTGTTTTTT	CSGRGSNTGELFF	NA	13	TRBJ2-2	NA	TRBV29-1
TGTGCCAGCAGCCAAGATCTTTCTGGGGGCGCTTACAATGAGCAGTTCTTC	CASSQDLSGGAYNEQFF	NA	17	TRBJ2-1	NA	TRBV14
TGTGCCAGCAGCCCCGACAGGGTCGACGAAAAACTGTTTTTT	CASSPDRVDEKLFF	TRBD1	14	TRBJ1-4	NA	TRBV4-2
TGTGCCAGCACCAGGACAGGACGACGTGAAAAACTGTTTTTT	CASTRTGRREKLFF	TRBD1	14	TRBJ1-4	NA	TRBV6-5
TGTGCCAGCAGTTTCCCCTCTGGGGAGCTGTTTTTT	CASSFPSGELFF	NA	12	TRBJ2-2	NA	TRBV27
TGTGCCAGCAGTTTTCGACAGGGAGGTCTCGAGCAGTACTTC	CASSFRQGGLEQYF	NA	14	TRBJ2-7	NA	TRBV6-5
TGCGCCAGCCGGGGGACGGTGGACACCGGGGAGCTGTTTTTT	CASRGTVDTGELFF	NA	14	TRBJ2-2	NA	TRBV5-1
TGTGCCAGCAGCTCGATCCCCAGGGGCTCCTACAATGAGCAGTTCTTC	CASSSIPRGSYNEQFF	NA	16	TRBJ2-1	NA	TRBV7-6
TGCAGTGCCGGCCGAGGCACTGAAGCTTTCTTT	CSAGRGTEAFF	NA	11	TRBJ1-1	NA	TRBV20-1
TGTGCCAGCCGGCTGGGACTAGCGGGAGCGACAGATACGCAGTATTTT	CASRLGLAGATDTQYF	TRBD2	16	TRBJ2-3	NA	TRBV7-3